This T cell receptor beta chain was sequenced during a study of identical twins (TCRdb year 2016). Looking at the study overall: To test whether fetal clonotypes persist, the study used deep sequencing on TCR alpha and beta repertoires from monozygotic twins, unrelated adults of various ages, and cord blood. Replicate twin experiments were performed at different times using different library preparation protocols to rule out contamination. What the authors observed across the whole study: Compared with coincidental sharing between unrelated individuals, out-of-frame TCR alpha sequences shared between twins had an excess of sequences with low generation probability. Recombination models systematically underestimated out-of-frame TCR alpha sharing in monozygotic twins but agreed with sharing between unrelated individuals. Because the same donors could not be followed over many years, the conclusions relied on cross-sectional statistical analysis. Fewer insertions were carried by abundant cord blood beta clonotypes; a weaker similar trend was observed in young adult naive repertoires, while no such trend was observed in memory repertoires. In beta out-of-frame sequences, excess twin sharing was weaker, because having fewer shared sequences lowered the signal-to-noise ratio. Invariant T cells such as MAIT and iNKT could partly confound zero-insertion analyses, though diverse VJ usage argued against this for most clonotypes.

Note on this clonotype: It lacks a known antigen. No base-level quality is on record; no much larger clone is a single base apart.

The receptor library was made with 5' RACE. The instrument given in TCRdb is Illumina HiSeq 2000. Template switching introduced a universal primer binding site; the final cDNA contained a unique molecular identifier, enabling accurate counting of TCR cDNA molecules. Specific primers in the conserved constant-segment region were used to synthesize first-strand cDNA for TCR alpha and beta chains. To control for contamination, every cDNA library was double barcoded, receiving both a SMART-Mk sample barcode and Illumina barcodes. TruSeq adapter sequences and Illumina sample barcodes were added in two successive PCR steps. TCR alpha and beta cDNA libraries were sequenced on the Illumina HiSeq platform with custom primers. The original pipeline was this. Raw reads were processed with MiGEC to extract unique molecular identifiers, and MiXCR was used to determine CDR3 positions. For each individual, recombination models were inferred using an EM algorithm with the repgenHMM and IGoR tools. Shared clonotypes were analyzed with the tcR package in R, and sharing was normalized by the product of cloneset sizes. Out-of-frame nonproductive sequences were analyzed to study raw recombination free of thymic and clonal selection effects. The public sequencing data were trimmed at Q25 with fastp and processed into clonotypes with MiXCR by TCRdb, which kept only in-frame beta chains. CDR3 protein duplicates are merged, each entry listing the most common genes and DNA. In this record, the V and J calls reflect TCRdb's handling and not the investigators' own analysis. The sample table records roughly 720,000 distinct CDR3 sequences; 15% to 20% of these occur just once. 10% to 15% of the sample goes to the ten largest clones.

In the germline V gene (reference sequence), CDR1 corresponds to DFQATT and CDR2 to SNEGSKA. V is cut back by 2 bases and J by 5 bases, with 15 bases in the junction unmatched. The CDR3 covers 17 residues, taking in both the cysteine and the phenylalanine. Only CDR3 DNA is held: 51 bases, read in frame from base 1. Every donor in the study was a healthy Caucasian. The twin cohort comprised three pairs of female monozygotic twins, all aged roughly 18 to 30 years. Peripheral blood mononuclear cells were used as the source from which RNA for TCR libraries was isolated. This sample also belongs to another study, concerning T cells expressing NK-cell markers. The second study's authors report: TCR beta-chain repertoires were profiled in sorted CD3+CD56+NKG2C+, CD3+CD56+NKG2C- and CD3+CD56-NKG2C+ T-cell subsets from several donors. Among the eight sequenced donors, seven were HCMV-seropositive and one was HCMV-seronegative. To restrict sorting to alphabetaTCR-expressing T cells, an anti-gammadeltaTCR antibody was added in several experiments. For roughly six donors, the dominant CD3+CD56+NKG2C+ clonotypes were among the top 10 CD8+ clonotypes and accounted for 1.0-7.0% of CD8+ T cells. Those dominant clonotypes were again the most abundant among CD3+CD56-NKG2C+ cells in a few donors, at about 25-65%. It remained unclear whether the expanded NKG2C-expressing T cell clones were specific for HCMV antigens. The eight sequenced donors were randomly selected healthy volunteers, three men and five women. HCMV serostatus was determined by detecting HCMV-specific IgG in serum with a commercial ELISA kit. For 5 or 6 donors, unsorted PBMC were also used to sequence bulk peripheral blood T-cell repertoires. MIGEC was used to demultiplex reads and group the reads by UMI, and MiTCR was used to assemble and quantify clonotypes. To exclude erroneous sequences, only TCR cDNA sequences supported by at least two reads were retained. The tcR package was used for downstream repertoire analysis, and clonotypes were matched between fractions using CDR3 nucleotide sequence together with V segment. VDJmatch was used to annotate antigen specificity against VDJdb, with one amino acid substitution in CDR3 allowed.

Specimen: PBMCs. This clonotype was sampled from a woman aged 18-35 years in good health. The sequence is built from TRBV20-1 and TRBJ2-3, with 8 bases aligning to TRBD1. CDR3 region: CSARSDDWTGNGDTQYF. The DNA is TGCAGTGCTAGATCCGATGACTGGACAGGGAACGGAGATACGCAGTATTTT.